Below, 32 T cell receptor beta chains from the same sample are listed, as sequenced in a study of beta chain features in type 1 diabetes (dated by TCRdb to 2017 to 2018). The full study reports these points: Type 1 diabetes patients showed a moderate but significant shortening of TCRB CDR3 length in all four CD4+ subsets.

Libraries were constructed by the immunoSEQ multiplex PCR assay. All of the isolated RNA was reverse transcribed with the High Capacity cDNA Reverse Transcription Kit, so expressed TCRB transcripts were sequenced. TCRdb mirrors the immuneACCESS table, restricted to in-frame sequences. Some clones are absent from its copies; in checked studies, under half trace to an unresolved V gene, and the reason for the others is unknown. This sample has over 150,000 clones in its table, and around 10% of those were observed once. The top ten hold less than 0.5% of the sample. These receptors lack a known antigen. Material: central memory CD4+ T cells from blood. These receptors all come from a man aged 25-45 years with type 1 diabetes.

This chain connects TRBV7-9 to TRBJ2-7; no clear D. Germline CDR1 reads SEHNR; CDR2 reads FQNEAQ (reference sequence). Deletions cut 2 bases from V and 4 bases from J, with 6 bases between. CDR3 length: 12 residues. The CDR3 here is CASSLNSYEQYF. For the CDR3, the DNA is TGTGCCAGCAGCTTAAATTCGTACGAGCAGTACTTC.

The J gene is TRBJ2-1, the V gene TRBV5-1, with TRBD2 as a possible D gene (5 bases). The V gene lost 2 bases and the J gene lost 4 bases, with 13 bases spanning the gap. CDR1 and CDR2 (germline): SGHRS, YFSETQ. The length of the CDR3 is 15 residues. The CDR3 DNA reads as TGCGCCAGCAGCTTAGGACTCGCCAATTACAATGAGCAGTTCTTC. Its protein is CASSLGLANYNEQFF. Drawing the rest from reference TRBV5-1 and TRBJ2-1, the complete variable domain is KAGVTQTPRYLIKTRGQQVTLSCSPISGHRSVSWYQQTPGQGLQFLFEYFSETQRNKGNFPGRFSGRQFSNSRSEMNVSTLELGDSALYLCASSLGLANYNEQFFGPGTRLTVL.

This clone was counted a few times. The chain has TRBV11-2 and TRBJ2-6, with 10 positions matching TRBD1. With 2 bases clipped from V and 2 bases from J, the junction kept 6 bases outside the gene matches. There are 18 residues in the CDR3. Germline V gives CDR1 SGHAT, CDR2 FQNNGV. Written as DNA, the CDR3 is TGTGCCAGCAGCTTATTCGGGACAGGGGCCCCTGGGGCCAACGTCCTGACTTTC. Its protein product is CASSLFGTGAPGANVLTF.

The table lists this clone with a few counts. The chain links TRBV19 to TRBJ2-3, with D perhaps matching TRBD2 (6 bases). V dropped 6 bases and J dropped 2 bases, with 9 bases sitting between them. From germline, CDR1 is LNHDA and CDR2 SQIVND (reference sequence). The CDR3 spans 13 residues. The CDR3 coding sequence is TGTGCCAGTAGCGTAGCGGCCACAGATACGCAGTATTTT. Its protein is CASSVAATDTQYF.

This chain links TRBV28 with TRBJ1-1; 10 nucleotides align to TRBD1. This CDR3 comprises 13 residues. CDR1 is MDHEN and CDR2 is SYDVKM in the germline V gene. Germline trimming cut 5 bases from V and 7 bases from J; bases unmatched to any gene: 4. CDR3 sequence (DNA): TGTGCCAGCAGTCGACAGGGGGCTCTTGAAGCTTTCTTT. Translating it yields CASSRQGALEAFF.

The V call is TRBV18, the J call TRBJ2-5; D gene uncertain. Germline V gives CDR1 KGHSH, CDR2 LQKENI. V was pared by 5 bases and J by 0 bases, with 4 bases between. The length of the CDR3 is 12 residues. The CDR3 spells CASSSYQETQYF. CDR3 sequence (DNA): TGTGCCAGCTCATCGTACCAAGAGACCCAGTACTTC.

This clone has only a few counts. The chain employs TRBV4-3 and TRBJ1-2, with 9 positions matching TRBD1. Germline trimming cut 3 bases from V and 3 bases from J; bases unmatched to any gene: 5. The CDR3 covers 15 residues. The germline V gene has CDR1 LGHNA and CDR2 YSLEER. Here the CDR3 DNA reads TGCGCCAGCAGCCATCTACAGGGGGCCGACTATGGCTACACCTTC. Protein sequence: CASSHLQGADYGYTF.

This clone was seen a few times. V usage is TRBV5-6 and J usage is TRBJ2-1; D remains ambiguous. In germline, CDR1 is SGHDT, CDR2 YYEEEE. The CDR3 contains 14 residues. Trimming shortened V by 1 base and J by 6 bases, and 11 bases separated the two germline ends. The CDR3 loop reads CASSLYQVSNEQFF. The CDR3 DNA is TGTGCCAGCAGCTTGTATCAAGTGAGCAATGAGCAGTTCTTC.

The rearrangement links TRBV10-3 to TRBJ2-1; 12 bases are a match to TRBD2. CDR1 is ENHRY, CDR2 SYGVKD, per germline. The J segment lost 7 bases and the V segment lost 6 bases, leaving 4 bases of the junction unmatched. The CDR3 covers 14 residues. The CDR3 is CAIRTSGSGNEQFF. Written as DNA, the CDR3 is TGTGCCATCAGGACTAGCGGGAGTGGTAATGAGCAGTTCTTC.

This clone has just a few counts. V usage is TRBV18 and J usage is TRBJ2-1; 13 bases align to TRBD2. V lost 3 bases to trimming and J lost 13 bases; unmatched junction nucleotides: 6. Germline V gene data show CDR1 as KGHSH and CDR2 as LQKENI. CDR3 length equals 14 residues. This CDR3 reads CASSPGLAGVGQFF. In nucleotides, the CDR3 is TGTGCCAGCTCACCCGGACTAGCGGGAGTCGGTCAGTTCTTC.

The V and J genes are TRBV15 and TRBJ1-1; 10 bases line up with TRBD1. The CDR3 loop spans 20 amino acids. V was pared by 0 bases and J by 1 base, with 14 bases of the junction left unmatched. Germline V gene sequence: CDR1 LNHNV, CDR2 YYDKDF (reference sequence). This CDR3 is CATSRDGPGTGAYKNTEAFF. DNA for the CDR3: TGTGCCACCAGCAGAGATGGTCCCGGGACAGGGGCATATAAGAACACTGAAGCTTTCTTT.

This clone was counted between two and nine times. J is TRBJ1-1 and V is TRBV5-1; no clear D gene. The CDR3 loop spans 13 amino acids. In germline, CDR1 is SGHRS, CDR2 YFSETQ. V was trimmed by 4 bases and J by 6 bases, leaving 13 bases between them. The CDR3 sequence is CASSARVSAEAFF. CDR3 nucleotide sequence: TGCGCCAGCAGCGCGAGGGTATCCGCTGAAGCTTTCTTT. The complete variable domain, with remaining parts taken from reference TRBV5-1 and TRBJ1-1, reads KAGVTQTPRYLIKTRGQQVTLSCSPISGHRSVSWYQQTPGQGLQFLFEYFSETQRNKGNFPGRFSGRQFSNSRSEMNVSTLELGDSALYLCASSARVSAEAFFGQGTRLTVV.

This clone was found a few times. The chain joins TRBV18 to TRBJ2-1; TRBD2 agrees at 8 bases. In germline, CDR1 is KGHSH, CDR2 LQKENI. The CDR3 runs 16 residues. V lost 0 bases to trimming and J lost 4 bases; unmatched junction nucleotides: 5. CDR3 bases: TGTGCCAGCTCACCACCGACGGGAGGGCTTTACAATGAGCAGTTCTTC. Residues: CASSPPTGGLYNEQFF.

The V gene is TRBV6-5, the J gene TRBJ2-7, with TRBD2 matching 10 bases. The CDR3 sequence is 14 residues long. Germline V gives CDR1 MNHEY, CDR2 SVGAGI. V gave up 6 bases and J gave up 3 bases; unmatched junction bases: 5. CDR3 protein: CASRQLAGNYEQYF. CDR3 sequence (DNA): TGTGCCAGCAGACAACTAGCGGGGAACTACGAGCAGTACTTC.

This chain connects TRBV9 to TRBJ2-7; D is uncertain. The germline CDR1 and CDR2 sequences are SGDLS and YYNGEE. This CDR3 has 15 residues. V was pared by 0 bases and J by 0 bases, with 10 bases between. CDR3 amino acids: CASSVDLEHSYEQYF. The CDR3 bases are TGTGCCAGCAGCGTAGATCTAGAACACTCCTACGAGCAGTACTTC.

The gene calls are TRBV5-1 and TRBJ2-1, with a weak D call TRBD1 (6 bases). The germline V gene has CDR1 SGHRS and CDR2 YFSETQ. V lost 4 bases and J 7 bases, leaving 21 bases between the germline ends. The CDR3 has 16 residues. The CDR3 loop is CASSPGVGSGANEQFF. Here the CDR3 DNA reads TGCGCCAGCAGCCCTGGGGTTGGGTCAGGGGCAAATGAGCAGTTCTTC.

The chain couples TRBV30 to TRBJ1-4, with 10 bases matching TRBD1. Germline V gene sequence: CDR1 GTSNPN, CDR2 SVGIG (reference sequence). The CDR3 length is 13 residues. V dropped 7 bases and J dropped 6; count of bases not matched to a gene: 5. CDR3 sequence reads: CAYQDRGDEKLFF. The CDR3 DNA reads TGTGCCTACCAGGACAGGGGGGATGAAAAACTGTTTTTT.

This clone was seen only a few times. This chain uses TRBV7-9 with TRBJ2-7; D might be TRBD2 (5 bases). V lost 5 bases, J lost 2 bases, and 25 bases lay in between. Germline CDR1 and CDR2: SEHNR and FQNEAQ (reference sequence). The CDR3 sequence is 18 residues long. This CDR3 is CASSAGLGKTYLTYEQYF. The CDR3 region has the DNA TGTGCCAGCAGCGCCGGACTTGGGAAAACTTACTTGACCTACGAGCAGTACTTC.

This clone was observed a handful of times. The chain has TRBV7-2 and TRBJ2-1; weak D call: TRBD2 (6 bases). Trimming pared 9 bases from V and 7 bases from J, leaving 13 bases between. The CDR3 extends over 12 amino acids. Looked up from germline, CDR1 is SGHTA and CDR2 is FQGNSA. CDR3 protein: CASRGTPNEQFF. The CDR3 DNA follows: TGTGCCAGTCGGGGGACCCCAAATGAGCAGTTCTTC.

The rearrangement uses TRBV7-9 and TRBJ2-7; D possibly corresponds to TRBD1 (6 bases). The CDR3 loop spans 14 amino acids. The germline gives CDR1 SEHNR, CDR2 FQNEAQ (reference sequence). V shed 5 bases and J shed 2 bases, with 13 bases lying between them. Written as DNA, the CDR3 is TGTGCCAGCAGCCTTAGCAGGGGCACCTACGAGCAGTACTTC. This translates into CASSLSRGTYEQYF. Full variable domain (outside the CDR3, taken from reference TRBV7-9 and TRBJ2-7): DTGVSQNPRHKITKRGQNVTFRCDPISEHNRLYWYRQTLGQGPEFLTYFQNEAQLEKSRLLSDRFSAERPKGSFSTLEIQRTEQGDSAMYLCASSLSRGTYEQYFGPGTRLTVT.

V and J are TRBV28 and TRBJ2-1, with D possibly TRBD1 on 7 matching bases. Trimming removed 8 bases from V and 4 bases from J, with 12 bases in between. Germline values: CDR1 MDHEN, CDR2 SYDVKM. The CDR3 runs to 13 residues. This chain's CDR3 is CASAGQLYNEQFF. CDR3 DNA: TGTGCCAGCGCGGGACAGCTGTACAATGAGCAGTTCTTC.

The table lists this clone with a few counts. The chain links TRBV18 to TRBJ2-3; D is uncertain. Looked up from germline, CDR1 is KGHSH and CDR2 is LQKENI. Trimming shortened V by 0 bases and J by 0 bases, and 7 bases separated the two germline ends. The CDR3 contains 15 residues. For the CDR3, the DNA is TGTGCCAGCTCACCACCCACAGCTAGCACAGATACGCAGTATTTT. Translating gives CASSPPTASTDTQYF.

This clone came up a few times. This chain connects TRBV4-3 to TRBJ2-1; TRBD2 aligns across 12 bases. The CDR3 is 16 amino acids. Germline loops: CDR1 LGHNA, CDR2 YSLEER. V shed 1 base, J shed 12 bases, and the junction held 10 bases outside the gene matches. For the CDR3, the DNA is TGCGCCAGCAGCCAAGTTATAACTAGCGGGAGGACGTGGCAGTTCTTC. Translated: CASSQVITSGRTWQFF.

The CDR3 nucleotides read TGTGCCAGCAGTGTGAGACAAAACGAAAAACTGTTTTTT. It codes for CASSVRQNEKLFF. The chain combines TRBV2 with TRBJ1-4; D ambiguous. CDR1 is SNHLY and CDR2 is FYNNEI in the germline V gene. Trimming stripped 4 bases from V and 8 bases from J, with 11 bases between. This CDR3 has 13 amino acids.

The chain is built from TRBV19 and TRBJ2-2; D is uncertain. Germline CDR1 LNHDA, CDR2 SQIVND (reference sequence). The CDR3 spans 14 residues. V was pared by 9 bases and J by 1 base, with 12 bases between. CDR3 sequence reads: CASSQMQNTGELFF. The CDR3 DNA is TGTGCCAGCTCACAAATGCAGAACACCGGGGAGCTGTTTTTT.

V and J are TRBV9 and TRBJ1-2; 7 nucleotides match TRBD1. Trimming removed 3 bases from V and 8 bases from J; junction bases left unmatched: 13. The CDR3 totals 15 residues. CDR1 is SGDLS and CDR2 is YYNGEE in the germline V gene. The CDR3 here is CASSGTGDRFFGYTF. The CDR3 DNA sequence: TGTGCCAGCAGCGGGACAGGTGACCGCTTTTTCGGCTACACCTTC.

The chain carries TRBV5-1 and TRBJ2-2; D is possibly TRBD2 (5 bases). The CDR3 has 13 residues. With 4 bases removed from V and 7 bases from J, the gap between germline ends came to 11 bases. In germline, CDR1 is SGHRS, CDR2 YFSETQ. The chain's CDR3 is CASSRAGVGELFF. CDR3 coding DNA: TGCGCCAGCAGCCGCGCCGGGGTCGGGGAGCTGTTTTTT.

The chain is built from TRBV5-4 and TRBJ2-5; 7 bases agree with TRBD1. The CDR3 spans 14 residues. Trimming cost V 3 bases and J 1 base; bases outside gene matches: 3. Germline V CDR1 and CDR2: SGHNT, YYREEE (reference sequence). CDR3 bases: TGTGCCAGCAGCTCCGGGACAGTCCAAGAGACCCAGTACTTC. This sequence encodes CASSSGTVQETQYF.

This clone was counted a few times. The chain has TRBV6-1 and TRBJ1-1; D is undetermined. Germline values: CDR1 MNHNS, CDR2 SASEGT. Trimming cost V 4 bases and J 6 bases, with 12 bases left between them. CDR3 length equals 13 residues. This CDR3 is CASSAQFRAEAFF. CDR3 sequence (DNA): TGTGCCAGCAGTGCCCAGTTTCGGGCTGAAGCTTTCTTT.

The genes are TRBV2 and TRBJ1-2; 11 bases are shared with TRBD1. Germline CDR1 reads SNHLY; CDR2 reads FYNNEI. With V trimmed by 6 bases and J by 0 bases, 3 bases remained unmatched. This CDR3 spans 15 amino acids. CDR3 in DNA: TGTGCCAGCAGGGGGACAGGGGGTACTAACTATGGCTACACCTTC. As protein: CASRGTGGTNYGYTF.

CDR3 region: CASSGWTGDTQYF. Here the CDR3 DNA reads TGTGCCAGCAGCGGCTGGACTGGGGATACGCAGTATTTT. The chain carries TRBV7-8 and TRBJ2-3, with D maybe TRBD2 (5 bases). The germline gives CDR1 SGHVS, CDR2 FQNEAQ. The V end lost 5 bases, the J end lost 6 bases, and 12 bases lay between the germline ends. The CDR3 has 13 amino acids.

This clone occurred a few times. This rearrangement joins TRBV4-3 to TRBJ2-7; 9 bases match TRBD1. This CDR3 spans 15 amino acids. From germline, CDR1 is LGHNA and CDR2 YSLEER. V lost 2 bases to trimming and J lost 5 bases; unmatched junction nucleotides: 7. The CDR3 region has the DNA TGCGCCAGCAGCCAAAAACAGGGGGCGATGAACGAGCAGTACTTC. Its protein is CASSQKQGAMNEQYF.